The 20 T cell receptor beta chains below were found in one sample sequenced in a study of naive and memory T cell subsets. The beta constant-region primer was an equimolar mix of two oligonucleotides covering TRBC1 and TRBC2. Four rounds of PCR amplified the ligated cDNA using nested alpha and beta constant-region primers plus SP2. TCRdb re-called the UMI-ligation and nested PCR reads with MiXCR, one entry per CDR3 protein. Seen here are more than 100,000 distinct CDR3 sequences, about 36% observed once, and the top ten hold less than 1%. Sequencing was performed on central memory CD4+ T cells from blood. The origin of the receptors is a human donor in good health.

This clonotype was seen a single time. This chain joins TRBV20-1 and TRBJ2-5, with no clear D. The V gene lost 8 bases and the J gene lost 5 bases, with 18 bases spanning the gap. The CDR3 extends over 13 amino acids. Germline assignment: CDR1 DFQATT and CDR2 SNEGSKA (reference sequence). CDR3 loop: CSLVEQTVETQYF. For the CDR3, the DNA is TGCAGTTTAGTGGAACAGACCGTGGAGACCCAGTACTTC.

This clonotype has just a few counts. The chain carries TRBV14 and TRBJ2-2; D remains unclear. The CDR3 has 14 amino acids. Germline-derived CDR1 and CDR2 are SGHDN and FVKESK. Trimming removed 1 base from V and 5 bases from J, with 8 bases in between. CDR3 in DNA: TGTGCCAGCAGCCAAGTTTGGGCAACCGGGGAGCTGTTTTTT. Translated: CASSQVWATGELFF.

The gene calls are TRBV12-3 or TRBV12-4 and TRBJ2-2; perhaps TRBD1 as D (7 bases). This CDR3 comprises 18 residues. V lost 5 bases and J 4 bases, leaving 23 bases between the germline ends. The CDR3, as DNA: TGTGCCAGCAGTCCAACTAGCCCCGGGACAGCTATCACCGGGGAGCTGTTTTTT. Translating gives CASSPTSPGTAITGELFF.

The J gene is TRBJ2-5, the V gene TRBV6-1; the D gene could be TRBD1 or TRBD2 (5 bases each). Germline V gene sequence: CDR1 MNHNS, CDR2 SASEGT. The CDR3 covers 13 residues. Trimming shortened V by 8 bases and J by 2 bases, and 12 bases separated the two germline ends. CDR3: CASSWGWQETQYF. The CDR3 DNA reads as TGTGCCAGCTCCTGGGGGTGGCAAGAGACCCAGTACTTC.

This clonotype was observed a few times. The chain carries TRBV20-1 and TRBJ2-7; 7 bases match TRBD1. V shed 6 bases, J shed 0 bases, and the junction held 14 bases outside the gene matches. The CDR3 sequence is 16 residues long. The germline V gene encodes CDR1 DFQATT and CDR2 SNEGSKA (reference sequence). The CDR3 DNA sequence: TGCAGTGCCTTCGGGACAGTGGGGGCCCACTCCTACGAGCAGTACTTC. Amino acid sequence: CSAFGTVGAHSYEQYF.

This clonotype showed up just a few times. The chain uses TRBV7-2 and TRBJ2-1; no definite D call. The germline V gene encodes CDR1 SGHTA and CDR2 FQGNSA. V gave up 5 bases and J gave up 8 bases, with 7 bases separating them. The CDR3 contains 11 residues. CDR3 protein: CASSPQYEQFF. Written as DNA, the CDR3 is TGTGCCAGCAGCCCCCAATATGAGCAGTTCTTC.

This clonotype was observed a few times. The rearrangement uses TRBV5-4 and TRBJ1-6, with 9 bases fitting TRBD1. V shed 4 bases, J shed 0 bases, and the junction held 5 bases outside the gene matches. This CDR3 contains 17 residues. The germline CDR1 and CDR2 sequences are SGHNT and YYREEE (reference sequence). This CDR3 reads CASSPDRGSSYNSPLHF. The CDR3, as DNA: TGTGCCAGCAGCCCGGACAGGGGTAGCTCCTATAATTCACCCCTCCACTTT. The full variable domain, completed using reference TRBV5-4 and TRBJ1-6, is ETGVTQSPTHLIKTRGQQVTLRCSSQSGHNTVSWYQQALGQGPQFIFQYYREEENGRGNFPPRFSGLQFPNYSSELNVNALELDDSALYLCASSPDRGSSYNSPLHFGNGTRLTVT.

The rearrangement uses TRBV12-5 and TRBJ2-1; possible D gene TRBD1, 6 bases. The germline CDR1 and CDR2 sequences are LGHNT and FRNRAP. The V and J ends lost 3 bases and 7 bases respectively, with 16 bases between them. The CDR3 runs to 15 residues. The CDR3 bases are TGTGCTAGTGGTTTACAGTTACAGGGTTTAAATGAGCAGTTCTTC. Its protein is CASGLQLQGLNEQFF.

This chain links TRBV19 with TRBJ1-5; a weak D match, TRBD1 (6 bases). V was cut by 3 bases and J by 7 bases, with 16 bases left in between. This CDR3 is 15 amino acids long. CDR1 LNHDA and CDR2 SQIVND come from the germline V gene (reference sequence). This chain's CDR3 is CASSMRGASVQPQHF. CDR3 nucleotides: TGTGCCAGTAGTATGCGGGGGGCCTCCGTACAGCCCCAGCATTTT.

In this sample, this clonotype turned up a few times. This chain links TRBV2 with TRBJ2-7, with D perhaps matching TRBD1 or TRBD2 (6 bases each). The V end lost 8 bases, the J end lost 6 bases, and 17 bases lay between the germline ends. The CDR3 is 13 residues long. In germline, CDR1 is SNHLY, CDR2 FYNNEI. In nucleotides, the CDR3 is TGTGCCAGCGGGGGGCAGTCCGGGCCCGAGCAGTACTTC. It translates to CASGGQSGPEQYF.

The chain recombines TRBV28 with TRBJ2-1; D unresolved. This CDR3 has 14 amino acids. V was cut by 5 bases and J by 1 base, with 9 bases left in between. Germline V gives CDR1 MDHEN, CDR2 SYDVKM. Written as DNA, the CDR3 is TGTGCCAGCAGTGATATAGGGTCCTACAATGAGCAGTTCTTC. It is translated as CASSDIGSYNEQFF.

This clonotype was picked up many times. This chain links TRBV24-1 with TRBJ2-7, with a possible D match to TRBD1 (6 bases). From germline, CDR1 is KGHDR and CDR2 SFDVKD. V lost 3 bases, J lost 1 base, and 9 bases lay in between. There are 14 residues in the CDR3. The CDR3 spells CATSDPGQSYEQYF. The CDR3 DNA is TGTGCCACCAGTGATCCTGGACAGTCCTACGAGCAGTACTTC.

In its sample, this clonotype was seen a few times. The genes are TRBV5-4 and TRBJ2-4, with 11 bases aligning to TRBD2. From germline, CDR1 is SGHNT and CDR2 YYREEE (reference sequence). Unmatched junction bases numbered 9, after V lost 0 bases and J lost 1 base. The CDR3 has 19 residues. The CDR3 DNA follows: TGTGCCAGCAGCTTGGGAACTAGCGGGAGTGGCCTGGCCAAAAACATTCAGTACTTC. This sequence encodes CASSLGTSGSGLAKNIQYF.

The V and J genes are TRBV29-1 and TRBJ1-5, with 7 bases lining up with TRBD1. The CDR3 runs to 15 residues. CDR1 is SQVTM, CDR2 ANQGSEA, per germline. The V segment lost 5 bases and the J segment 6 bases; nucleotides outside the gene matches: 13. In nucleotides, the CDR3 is TGCAGCGTTTCGTGGACAGGACGAAAGGGTCAGCCCCAGCATTTT. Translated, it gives CSVSWTGRKGQPQHF.

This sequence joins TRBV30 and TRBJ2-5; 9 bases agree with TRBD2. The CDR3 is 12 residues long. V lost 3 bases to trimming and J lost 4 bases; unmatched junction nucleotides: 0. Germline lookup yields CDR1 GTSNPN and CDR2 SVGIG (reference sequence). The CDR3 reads CAWRLAGETQYF. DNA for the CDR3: TGTGCCTGGAGACTAGCGGGAGAGACCCAGTACTTC.

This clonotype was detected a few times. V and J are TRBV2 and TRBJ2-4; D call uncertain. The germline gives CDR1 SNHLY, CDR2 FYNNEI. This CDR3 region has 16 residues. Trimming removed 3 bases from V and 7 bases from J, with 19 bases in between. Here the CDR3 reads CASSDRRHLLSNIQYF. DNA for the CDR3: TGTGCCAGCAGTGATAGGCGTCACCTTTTGTCGAACATTCAGTACTTC.

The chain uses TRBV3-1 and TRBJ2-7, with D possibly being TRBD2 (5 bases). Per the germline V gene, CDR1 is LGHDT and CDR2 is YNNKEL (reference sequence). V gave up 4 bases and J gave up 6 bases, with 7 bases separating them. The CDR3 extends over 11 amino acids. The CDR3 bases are TGTGCCAGCAGCCGGAGCGGCGAGCAGTACTTC. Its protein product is CASSRSGEQYF.

Here the CDR3 DNA reads TGTGCCAGCAGCCCCTTATATGGCAGGGGATTCAACAATGAGCAGTTCTTC. Protein: CASSPLYGRGFNNEQFF. V and J are TRBV28 and TRBJ2-1; tentative D call: TRBD1 (6 bases). Per the germline V gene, CDR1 is MDHEN and CDR2 is SYDVKM. The CDR3 is made up of 17 amino acids. With 6 bases removed from V and 5 bases from J, the gap between germline ends came to 23 bases. Full variable domain (missing parts from reference TRBV28 and TRBJ2-1): DVKVTQSSRYLVKRTGEKVFLECVQDMDHENMFWYRQDPGLGLRLIYFSYDVKMKEKGDIPEGYSVSREKKERFSLILESASTNQTSMYLCASSPLYGRGFNNEQFFGPGTRLTVL.

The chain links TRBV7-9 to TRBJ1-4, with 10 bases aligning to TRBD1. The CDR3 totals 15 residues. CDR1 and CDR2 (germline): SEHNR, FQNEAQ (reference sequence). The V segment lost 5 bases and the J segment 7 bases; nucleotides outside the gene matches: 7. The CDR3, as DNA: TGTGCCAGCAGCGCCGACAGGGGGCTTTTTGAAAAACTGTTTTTT. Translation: CASSADRGLFEKLFF.

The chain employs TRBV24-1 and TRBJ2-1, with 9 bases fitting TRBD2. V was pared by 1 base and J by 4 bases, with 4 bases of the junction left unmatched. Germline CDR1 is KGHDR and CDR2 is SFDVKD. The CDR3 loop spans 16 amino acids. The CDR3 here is CATSDFTAGGYNEQFF. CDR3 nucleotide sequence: TGTGCCACCAGTGATTTTACGGCGGGAGGGTACAATGAGCAGTTCTTC.